This TCR beta chain originates from a study of CD8 T cells in ankylosing spondylitis. General study points: Significant enrichment of disease-linked clones was reportedly seen in matched ankylosing spondylitis synovial fluid. Within peripheral blood, clones linked to disease were CD8+ and relatively rare. Both synovial fluid and blood in reactive arthritis had previously been reported to carry some motif variants. Seemingly distinctive of ankylosing spondylitis blood was a TCR beta motif formed by eight highly homologous variants.

The length of the CDR3 is 15 residues. The junction had 12 bases not matched to a gene; V was cut back by 8 bases and J by 2 bases. CDR1 is MGHRA, CDR2 YSYEKL, per germline. Each TCR beta library was made by quantitative 5'-RACE that incorporated molecular barcodes. Each CDR3 protein gets one entry after TCRdb re-called the 5' RACE reads with MiXCR. In the table there are about 200,000 distinct CDR3 sequences, 6% to 8% of which are singletons. This clonotype showed up many times. Its antigen is not known. Sequencing used blood, either unsorted or a sorted T cell fraction (not recorded which). This rearrangement joins TRBV4-1 to TRBJ2-7; 7 nucleotides agree with TRBD1. This receptor was taken from a male donor with ankylosing spondylitis. The CDR3 protein is CASARIQGTTYEQYF. The CDR3 DNA sequence: TGCGCCAGCGCGAGGATACAGGGGACGACCTACGAGCAGTACTTC.